A selection of T cell receptor beta chains follows, all from one sample in a study of radiation and T cells in renal cell carcinoma. TCRdb's table, derived via immunoSEQ multiplex PCR, lists solely in-frame clones and lacks some. The sample consists of 140,000 to 150,000 clones, roughly nine tenths of them appearing once. Specimen: blood, collected from a patient whose treatment included radiotherapy and nephrectomy. These receptors originate from a woman between 65 and 79 years old with renal cell carcinoma. Each CDR3 is given with its conserved first and last residue. The D gene is left open where the match is weak. Not every row has a clone size; where given, it reads once, few, many or a size class.

abundance,d_gene,len,v_gene,j_gene,CDR3aa,CDR3nt
.,.,17,TRBV12-2,TRBJ1-5,CASRSPDGHNSNQPQHF,TGTGCAAGTCGCTCTCCGGACGGACACAATAGCAATCAGCCCCAGCATTTT
.,.,14,TRBV7-2,TRBJ2-3,CASSLAPAADTQYF,TGTGCCAGCAGCTTAGCCCCAGCGGCCGATACGCAGTATTTT
.,.,15,TRBV4-1,TRBJ2-1,CASSQASASYNEQFF,TGCGCCAGCAGCCAAGCTAGCGCCTCCTACAATGAGCAGTTCTTC
.,.,13,TRBV7-9,TRBJ1-2,CASSLGAMDGYTF,TGTGCCAGCAGCTTAGGAGCTATGGATGGCTACACCTTC
.,.,15,TRBV6-5,TRBJ1-2,CASRRTVGSNYGYTF,TGTGCCAGCAGAAGGACAGTGGGAAGTAACTATGGCTACACCTTC
.,TRBD2,14,TRBV19,TRBJ2-3,CASTMGTSADTQYF,TGTGCCAGTACAATGGGGACTAGCGCAGATACGCAGTATTTT
.,.,15,TRBV25-1,TRBJ2-3,CASSADFAHTDTQYF,TGTGCCAGCAGTGCTGACTTCGCACACACAGATACGCAGTATTTT
.,.,15,TRBV5-4,TRBJ1-2,CASSSRTVNNYGYTF,TGTGCCAGCAGCTCTCGGACAGTAAATAACTATGGCTACACCTTC
.,.,18,TRBV9,TRBJ1-6,CASSVGVRVSSYNSPLHF,TGTGCCAGCAGCGTAGGGGTAAGGGTGAGCTCCTATAATTCACCCCTCCACTTT
.,.,15,TRBV4-3,TRBJ1-2,CASSQEPRDPYGYTF,TGCGCCAGCAGCCAAGAACCCAGGGATCCCTATGGCTACACCTTC
.,TRBD1,15,TRBV6-1,TRBJ1-2,CASSAVDRAGYGYTF,TGTGCCAGCAGTGCCGTGGACAGGGCGGGTTATGGCTACACCTTC
.,.,15,TRBV27,TRBJ1-2,CASSLLVGDGYGYTF,TGTGCCAGCAGTTTGTTGGTGGGGGACGGCTATGGCTACACCTTC
.,.,14,TRBV9,TRBJ1-2,CASSFTTRGYGYTF,TGTGCCAGCAGCTTCACGACGAGGGGGTATGGCTACACCTTC
.,TRBD1,13,TRBV5-1,TRBJ2-7,CASSPRTGIEQYF,TGCGCCAGCAGCCCTCGGACAGGGATCGAGCAGTACTTC
.,.,15,TRBV5-6,TRBJ2-7,CASSFFFQLGYEQYF,TGTGCCAGCAGCTTTTTCTTCCAGCTAGGGTACGAGCAGTACTTC
.,TRBD1,14,TRBV28,TRBJ1-2,CASRRQGGNYGYTF,TGTGCCAGCAGGAGACAGGGGGGTAACTATGGCTACACCTTC
.,.,13,TRBV9,TRBJ2-7,CASSPIGEYEQYF,TGTGCCAGCAGCCCAATTGGTGAGTACGAGCAGTACTTC
.,.,11,TRBV30,TRBJ1-1,CAWSPGPQAFF,TGTGCCTGGTCCCCGGGGCCTCAAGCTTTCTTT
.,.,17,TRBV7-5,TRBJ2-6,CARRSYCRQSRANVLTF,TGTGCCAGAAGGTCCTATTGTAGACAAAGTCGGGCCAACGTCCTGACTTTC
once,TRBD2,16,TRBV11-1,TRBJ2-5,CASSTRGLAVQETQYF,TGTGCCAGCAGCACACGTGGACTAGCGGTCCAAGAGACCCAGTACTTC
.,.,16,TRBV4-2,TRBJ1-1,CASSPWRGGPNTEAFF,TGTGCCAGCAGCCCGTGGCGGGGGGGACCGAACACTGAAGCTTTCTTT
.,.,12,TRBV10-3,TRBJ2-3,CAISGLLNTQYF,TGTGCCATCAGTGGACTTTTAAATACGCAGTATTTT
.,.,14,TRBV6-5,TRBJ2-5,CASRLTGSMGTQYF,TGTGCCAGCAGACTTACCGGCAGTATGGGGACCCAGTACTTC
.,.,15,TRBV5-6,TRBJ2-7,CASSSPGQFSYEQYF,TGTGCCAGCAGCTCGCCTGGGCAGTTTTCCTACGAGCAGTACTTC
.,.,14,TRBV19,TRBJ2-3,CASRTGTLTDTQYF,TGTGCCAGTAGAACCGGGACGCTCACAGATACGCAGTATTTT
.,TRBD1,15,TRBV6-1,TRBJ1-2,CASSPTDRGSFGYTF,TGTGCCAGCAGTCCGACGGACAGGGGGTCGTTTGGCTACACCTTC
.,.,12,TRBV7-9,TRBJ1-2,CASSSGVRSYTF,TGTGCCAGCAGCTCCGGAGTGCGGAGCTACACCTTC